One T cell receptor (beta chain) is described in this entry. The antigen remains unidentified. The data stem from a study of cytomegalovirus exposure and HLA in healthy donors. Turning to the study itself: Counted in an early data release were 65 million to 100 million unique TCRs from HLA-typed donors. Genotyping of 300 to 450 donors showed that 80% to 85% belonged to the Caucasian-associated ancestry cluster. Study findings and constraints: Several of the most significant clusters were apparently associated with common viral pathogens in a later analysis. A prior analysis recorded that most TCR beta V segments were productive about 87% or about 30% of the time.

PCR involved 60 Vbeta and 13 Jbeta primers. Clones were read by immunoSEQ multiplex PCR, and TCRdb kept only the in-frame ones, dropping some. The table has around 92,000 clones, roughly 80% seen once. Germline V gene lookup returns CDR1 KGHSH and CDR2 LQKENI. V lost 4 bases and J 2 bases, leaving 12 bases between the germline ends. CDR3 length equals 14 residues. Source material: PBMCs. The chain combines TRBV18 with TRBJ2-7, with D maybe TRBD1 (6 bases). The sequence derives from a man between 60 and 75 years old in good health and CMV-seropositive. The CDR3, as DNA: TGTGCCAGCTCACGCTCGGGACAAACCTACGAGCAGTACTTC. Translating gives CASSRSGQTYEQYF.